This TCR beta chain was identified during a study of T-cell memory formation after mild COVID-19. About the research overall: For the most part, TCR clusters were specific to one donor.

TCRdb redid the calling of the 5' RACE reads with MiXCR, one entry per CDR3 protein. The data hold fewer than 700,000 distinct CDR3 sequences, with less than 25% observed a single time. Study-level results: Contracting clones localized mainly to CM and EM when CD4+ and mainly to EMRA when CD8+.

This CDR3 has 15 amino acids. Germline V gives CDR1 SGDLS, CDR2 YYNGEE. The ends were cut back, 1 base at V and 0 bases at J, with 9 bases in the middle. As regards this clonotype: Its target is not known.

The source of this sequence is an adult woman who had mild COVID-19 (a few samples of this study predate the infection). Cell type and time point are not known. Specimen: PBMCs or a T cell subset sorted from them (not recorded which). The gene calls are TRBV9 and TRBJ2-3, with D possibly matching TRBD2 (5 bases). The CDR3 protein is CASSVYGSSTDTQYF. The CDR3 region has the DNA TGTGCCAGCAGCGTATATGGGAGTAGCACAGATACGCAGTATTTT.